This T cell receptor (beta chain) came from a study of T cell repertoires in cytomegalovirus infection. A single record per CDR3 protein comes from TCRdb applying MiXCR to the reads. Here the sample spans a few hundred thousand distinct CDR3 sequences, less than 30% being singletons. The V gene's germline CDR1 is SQVTM and CDR2 ANQGSEA. V lost 8 bases, J lost 6 bases, and 17 bases lay in between. CDR3 size: 13 residues. Input material: PBMCs. The receptor comes from a human donor in good health (CMV status not recorded). Some clones in this sample may be carry-over from other donors' samples. This chain connects TRBV29-1 to TRBJ2-1, with D perhaps TRBD1 or TRBD2 (6 bases each). The CDR3 coding sequence is TGCAGCCCAATAGCGGAAGGGGGCAATGAGCAGTTCTTC. Encoded protein: CSPIAEGGNEQFF.